This entry features one TCR beta chain sequence. Its antigen is unidentified. Only in-frame clones appear in the TCRdb table, and some are missing; sequencing was by immunoSEQ multiplex PCR. The sample yields 2 million to 2.5 million clones, roughly 93% seen once. The investigators split CD4+ cells into a CD45RA+ naive subset and a CD45RA-negative memory subset. The source of the sample is a study of shared clonotypes between healthy human individuals. V lost 8 bases to trimming and J lost 7 bases, with 16 bases between them. Germline assignment: CDR1 MDHEN and CDR2 SYDVKM. CDR3 size: 13 residues. Whole-study results and caveats: In contrast to clonotypes shared by all four donors, non-shared clonotypes had lower generation probabilities. Generally, naive subsets (rather than memory subsets) showed larger estimated richness. The genetic and exposure-history diversity represented was limited by few donors.

Sequencing was performed on naive CD4+ T cells from PBMCs. The subset is: CD45RA+ positively selected. This sequence originates from a man aged 18 to 29 in good health. Some clones in this sample may be carry-over from other donors' samples. The rearrangement uses TRBV28 and TRBJ2-3; a weak D match, TRBD2 (6 bases). CDR3 DNA: TGTGCCAGCTCCACATATCGGGGGAATACGCAGTATTTT. Translated, it gives CASSTYRGNTQYF.